The entry below describes one T cell receptor (beta chain). Produced via immunoSEQ multiplex PCR; TCRdb's table is partial and in-frame only. Found here are some 40,000 clones, around 89% of them singletons; the top ten hold less than 20%. This entry comes from a study of OX40 agonist ivuxolimab in advanced cancers. Blood samples were obtained at baseline, cycle 4 day 1, and cycle 7 day 1. Per germline, CDR1 MNHEY and CDR2 SMNVEV (reference sequence). The CDR3 has 13 amino acids. V lost 8 bases to trimming and J lost 2 bases, with 12 bases between them. The sample here was CD4+ or CD8+ T cells sorted from blood, taken in a trial of the OX40 agonist ivuxolimab. This receptor was taken from an adult with an advanced solid tumor such as melanoma, head and neck, liver or kidney cancer. The J gene is TRBJ1-2, the V gene TRBV27; no clear D. As DNA, the CDR3 is TGTGCCAGCGGCGTAAATGAGAACTATGGCTACACCTTC. Translation: CASGVNENYGYTF.